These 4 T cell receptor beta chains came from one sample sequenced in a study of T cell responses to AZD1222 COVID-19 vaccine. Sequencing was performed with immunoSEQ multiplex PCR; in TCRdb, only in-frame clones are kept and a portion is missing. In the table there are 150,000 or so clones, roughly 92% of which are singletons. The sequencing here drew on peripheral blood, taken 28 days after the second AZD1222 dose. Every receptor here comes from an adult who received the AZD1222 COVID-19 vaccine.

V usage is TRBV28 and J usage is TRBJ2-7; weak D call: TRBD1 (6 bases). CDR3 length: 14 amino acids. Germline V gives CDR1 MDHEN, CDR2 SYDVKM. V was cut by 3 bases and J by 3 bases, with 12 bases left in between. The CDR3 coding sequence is TGTGCCAGCAGTTTTCGGACAGAGGTCTACGAGCAGTACTTC. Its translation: CASSFRTEVYEQYF.

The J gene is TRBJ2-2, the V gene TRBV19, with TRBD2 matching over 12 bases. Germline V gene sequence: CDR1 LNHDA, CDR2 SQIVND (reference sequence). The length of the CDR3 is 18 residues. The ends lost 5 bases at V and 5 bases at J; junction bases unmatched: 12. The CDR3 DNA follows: TGTGCCAGTAGTTCCCCCCGGGGGGGGACTAGCGGGACCGGGGAGCTGTTTTTT. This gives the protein CASSSPRGGTSGTGELFF.

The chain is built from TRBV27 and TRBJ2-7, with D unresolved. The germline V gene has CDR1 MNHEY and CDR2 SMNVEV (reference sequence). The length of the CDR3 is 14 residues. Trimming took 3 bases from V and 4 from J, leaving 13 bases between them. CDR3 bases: TGTGCCAGCAGTTTCGGTCCCCGCCCTTACGAGCAGTACTTC. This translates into CASSFGPRPYEQYF.

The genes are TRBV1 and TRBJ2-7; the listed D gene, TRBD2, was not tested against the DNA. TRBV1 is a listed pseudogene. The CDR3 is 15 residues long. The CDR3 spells CTSSLSLAGDHEQYF. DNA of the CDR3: TGCACCAGCAGCCTATCACTAGCGGGAGACCACGAGCAGTACTTC.